The T cell receptor (beta chain) described here comes from a study of OX40 agonist ivuxolimab in advanced cancers. Study in general: Patients undergoing dose escalation presented with hepatocellular carcinoma, melanoma, renal cell or head and neck cancer.

Germline loops: CDR1 SNHLY, CDR2 FYNNEI. The ends were cut back, 6 bases at V and 8 bases at J, with 25 bases in the middle. The CDR3 totals 17 residues. Profiled with immunoSEQ multiplex PCR; TCRdb holds only in-frame clones, not every one. Of tens of thousands of clones in the sample, around 94% were seen once. The sample consisted of CD4+ or CD8+ T cells sorted from blood, taken in a trial of the OX40 agonist ivuxolimab. The V call is TRBV2, the J call TRBJ1-4, with a tentative D call TRBD1 (5 bases). The receptor comes from an adult with an advanced solid tumor such as melanoma, head and neck, liver or kidney cancer. For the CDR3, the DNA is TGTGCCAGCAGGTTCACTTATACAGGTCCCAAGTGGGAAAAACTGTTTTTT. The encoded protein is CASRFTYTGPKWEKLFF. The variable domain in full, with the rest retrieved from reference TRBV2 and TRBJ1-4, is EPEVTQTPSHQVTQMGQEVILRCVPISNHLYFYWYRQILGQKVEFLVSFYNNEISEKSEIFDDQFSVERPDGSNFTLKIRSTKLEDSAMYFCASRFTYTGPKWEKLFFGSGTQLSVL.